This TCR beta chain was sequenced during a study of blood T cell repertoires in COVID-19. Assay used: immunoSEQ multiplex PCR; TCRdb lists only in-frame clones, some missing. The table lists 250,000 to 350,000 clones, 80% to 90% of them singletons. The sample comprised peripheral blood. The clonotype comes from a woman aged 25 to 39 with active or convalescent COVID-19.

The CDR3 DNA reads as TGTGCCAGCAACTGGGGGGGACTTAAAGAGACCCAGTACTTC. This codes for CASNWGGLKETQYF. The rearrangement joins TRBV6-5 to TRBJ2-5; 7 nucleotides align to TRBD2. Germline V CDR1 and CDR2: MNHEY, SVGAGI. With V trimmed by 7 bases and J by 3 bases, 8 bases remained unmatched. The CDR3 loop spans 14 amino acids.